This paragraph reports one T cell receptor beta chain. V was pared by 4 bases and J by 4 bases, with 11 bases between. The CDR3 is 14 residues long. Per germline, CDR1 LNHDA and CDR2 SQIVND (reference sequence). cDNA prepared by RNA extraction and subsequent reverse transcription served as the template for sequencing. Repertoires were generated with immunoSEQ multiplex PCR, while TCRdb's copy carries only in-frame clones and drops some. Seen here are 200,000 to 250,000 clones, about 50% observed once, and the top ten hold about 1.6%. The sample belongs to a study of CD8+ T cells in alopecia areata. Treatment: oral pan-JAK inhibitor, 5-10 mg twice daily.

The sequence derives from a human donor with alopecia areata. Sequencing was performed on CD4+ T cells sorted from blood, taken at week 4, from a patient treated with tofacitinib. The chain is built from TRBV19 and TRBJ2-1; TRBD1 or TRBD2 may be the D gene (6 bases each). The CDR3 DNA is TGTGCCAGTAGTAGCGGGACACCTTACAATGAGCAGTTCTTC. Protein product: CASSSGTPYNEQFF.